This TCR beta chain comes out of a study of ipilimumab plus nivolumab after autologous stem cell transplantation. The overall study: The DLBCL cohort had primary refractory and relapsed disease, with 18-month progression-free survival of about 86% and 29%.

The CDR3 sequence is 19 residues long. The V and J ends lost 3 bases and 5 bases respectively, with 23 bases between them. Germline values: CDR1 MNHEY, CDR2 SMNVEV (reference sequence). TCRdb's table, derived via immunoSEQ multiplex PCR, lists solely in-frame clones and lacks some. In the table there are approximately 15,000 clones, 80% of which are singletons. About this clone itself: Its target is not known.

Checkpoint therapy with ipilimumab 1 mg/kg began 14 to 28 days after transplant. Points from the study as a whole: The authors say TCR, Treg and microbiome findings warrant further study.

The sample here was PBMCs, taken in a trial of ipilimumab plus nivolumab as post-transplant consolidation. The clonotype was recovered from a male donor with diffuse large B-cell lymphoma. The J gene is TRBJ1-6, the V gene TRBV27, with D perhaps TRBD1 (5 bases). Here the CDR3 reads CASSFSVPTRGVNNSPLHF. CDR3 sequence (DNA): TGTGCCAGCAGTTTTAGTGTGCCTACCCGGGGCGTTAATAATTCACCCCTCCACTTT.